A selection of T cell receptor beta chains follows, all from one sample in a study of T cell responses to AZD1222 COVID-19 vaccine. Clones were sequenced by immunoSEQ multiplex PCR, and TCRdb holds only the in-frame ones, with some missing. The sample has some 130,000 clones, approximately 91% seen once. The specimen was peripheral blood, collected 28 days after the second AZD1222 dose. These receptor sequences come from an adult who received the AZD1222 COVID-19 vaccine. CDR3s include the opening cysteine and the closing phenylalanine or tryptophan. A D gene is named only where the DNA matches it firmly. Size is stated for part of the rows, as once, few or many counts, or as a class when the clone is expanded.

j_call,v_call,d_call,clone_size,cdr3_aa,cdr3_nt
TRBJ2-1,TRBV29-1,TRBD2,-,CSVRTSGSNEQFF,TGCAGCGTCCGGACTAGCGGGAGCAATGAGCAGTTCTTC
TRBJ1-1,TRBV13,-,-,CASSRAVNTEAFF,TGTGCCAGCTCCCGAGCAGTGAACACTGAAGCTTTCTTT
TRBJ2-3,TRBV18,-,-,CASRVISTDTQYF,TGTGCCAGCCGGGTTATTAGCACAGATACGCAGTATTTT
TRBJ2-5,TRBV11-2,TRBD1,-,CASSWGQAETQYF,TGTGCCAGCAGCTGGGGACAGGCTGAGACCCAGTACTTC
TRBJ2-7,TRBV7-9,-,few,CASSLVGYEQYF,TGTGCCAGCAGCTTAGTAGGGTACGAGCAGTACTTC
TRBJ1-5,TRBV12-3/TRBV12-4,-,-,CASSLVNNQPQHF,TGTGCCAGCAGTTTAGTTAACAATCAGCCCCAGCATTTT
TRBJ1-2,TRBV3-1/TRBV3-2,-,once,CASSQGILDSNYGYTF,TGTGCCAGCAGCCAAGGGATCTTGGACAGCAACTATGGCTACACCTTC
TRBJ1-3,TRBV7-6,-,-,CASSSKGPSYRETIYF,TGTGCCAGCAGCTCAAAGGGCCCCTCTTATCGGGAGACCATATATTTT
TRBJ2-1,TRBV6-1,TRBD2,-,CASSGAGVNEQFF,TGTGCCAGCAGTGGAGCGGGAGTAAATGAGCAGTTCTTC
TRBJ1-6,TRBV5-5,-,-,CASSLKTPGGSSYNSPLHF,TGTGCCAGCAGCTTGAAAACACCCGGTGGGAGCTCCTATAATTCACCCCTCCACTTT
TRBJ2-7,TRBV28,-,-,CASRVEREQYF,TGTGCCAGCAGGGTGGAGCGCGAGCAGTACTTC
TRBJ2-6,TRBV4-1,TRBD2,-,CASSHGSGRLRSGANVLTF,TGCGCCAGCAGCCACGGAAGCGGGAGGCTGCGCTCTGGGGCCAACGTCCTGACTTTC
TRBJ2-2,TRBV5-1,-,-,CASSLSGANTGELFF,TGCGCCAGCAGCTTATCAGGGGCGAACACCGGGGAGCTGTTTTTT
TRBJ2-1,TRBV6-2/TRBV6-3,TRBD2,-,CASSYRRSGQNSYNEQFF,TGTGCCAGCAGTTACCGACGTAGCGGGCAAAACTCCTACAATGAGCAGTTCTTC
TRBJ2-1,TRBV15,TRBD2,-,CATREAGVSYNEQFF,TGTGCCACCAGGGAGGCGGGAGTCTCCTACAATGAGCAGTTCTTC
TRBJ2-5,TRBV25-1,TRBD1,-,CASSRGQGIGETQYF,TGTGCCAGCAGTAGAGGACAGGGCATTGGAGAGACCCAGTACTTC
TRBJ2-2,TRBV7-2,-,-,CASSPRDPNTGELFF,TGTGCCAGCAGCCCAAGGGATCCCAACACCGGGGAGCTGTTTTTT
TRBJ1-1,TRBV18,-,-,CASSPYSGVTEAFF,TGTGCCAGCTCACCTTACTCAGGCGTAACTGAAGCTTTCTTT
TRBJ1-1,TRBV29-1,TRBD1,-,CSVSRGVNTEAFF,TGTAGCGTTTCCAGGGGGGTGAACACTGAAGCTTTCTTT
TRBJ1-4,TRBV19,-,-,CASHPYQSGANEKLFF,TGTGCCAGCCACCCCTATCAGTCAGGGGCCAATGAAAAACTGTTTTTT
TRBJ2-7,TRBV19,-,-,CASKAAVQTYEQYF,TGTGCCAGTAAAGCGGCGGTCCAAACTTACGAGCAGTACTTC
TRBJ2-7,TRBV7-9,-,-,CASSLGGGGMNEQYF,TGTGCCAGCAGCTTAGGGGGAGGGGGTATGAACGAGCAGTACTTC
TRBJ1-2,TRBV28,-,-,CASSVPGPNYGYTF,TGTGCCAGCAGTGTACCGGGTCCCAACTATGGCTACACCTTC
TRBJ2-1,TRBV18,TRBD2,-,CASSPLSGSHGEQFF,TGTGCCAGCTCACCCCTTAGCGGGAGTCACGGTGAGCAGTTCTTC
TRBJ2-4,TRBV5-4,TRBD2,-,CASSPGLAGGNIQYF,TGTGCCAGCAGCCCGGGACTAGCGGGCGGGAACATTCAGTACTTC
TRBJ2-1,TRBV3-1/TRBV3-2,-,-,CASSLIRSNEQFF,TGTGCCAGCAGCCTCATAAGGAGCAATGAGCAGTTCTTC
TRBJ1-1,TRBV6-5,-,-,CASSSSTGGNTEAFF,TGTGCCAGCAGTTCATCCACCGGAGGGAACACTGAAGCTTTCTTT
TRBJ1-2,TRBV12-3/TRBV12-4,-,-,CASSSPKGPGYTF,TGTGCCAGCAGTTCCCCTAAAGGCCCTGGCTACACCTTC
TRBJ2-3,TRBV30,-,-,CAWSVRGDRQYF,TGTGCCTGGAGTGTAAGGGGCGACAGGCAGTATTTT
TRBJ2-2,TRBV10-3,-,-,CAISHPGQNTGELFF,TGTGCCATCAGTCATCCGGGACAGAACACCGGGGAGCTGTTTTTT
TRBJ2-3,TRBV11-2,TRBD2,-,CASSFTSGSSSDTQYF,TGTGCCAGCAGCTTTACCAGCGGGAGTAGCTCAGATACGCAGTATTTT
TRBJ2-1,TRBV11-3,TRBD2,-,CASSAREAGGYNEQFF,TGTGCCAGCAGCGCCCGGGAAGCGGGAGGCTACAATGAGCAGTTCTTC
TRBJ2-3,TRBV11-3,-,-,CASSPWTNTDTQYF,TGTGCCAGCAGCCCCTGGACTAACACAGATACGCAGTATTTT
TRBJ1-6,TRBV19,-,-,CASRALVALFNSPLHF,TGTGCCAGTAGGGCTCTCGTCGCACTTTTTAATTCACCCCTCCACTTT